These 20 T cell receptor beta chains came from one sample sequenced in a study of CD8+ T cells in alopecia areata. Extracted RNA was reverse transcribed into cDNA, the sequencing template. Sequencing was performed with immunoSEQ multiplex PCR; in TCRdb, only in-frame clones are kept and a portion is missing. The data show around 120,000 clones, 40% to 55% seen once. The specimen sequenced was NKG2D-low CD8+ T cells sorted from blood. Every receptor here comes from a human donor with alopecia areata.

On this clone itself: One end of the junction varies from germline; a read error may be responsible. The chain links TRBV29-1 to TRBJ2-1, with 8 bases that match TRBD2. Germline V lookup: CDR1 SQVTM, CDR2 ANQGSEA. This CDR3 comprises 16 residues. The CDR3 nucleotides are TGCAGCGTTGAAGATCGTTTGGGACTAGAAACGATGGGGGCGCTCTTC. This sequence encodes CSVEDRLGLETMGALF.

Only a few counts were recorded for this clone. The V and J genes are TRBV27 and TRBJ2-3, with a possible D match to TRBD2 (6 bases). V lost 7 bases and J lost 9, with 11 bases in between. Per the germline V gene, CDR1 is MNHEY and CDR2 is SMNVEV (reference sequence). The CDR3 is 11 amino acids. CDR3 in amino acids: CASMAGRTQYF. The CDR3 region has the DNA TGTGCCAGCATGGCGGGGAGGACGCAGTATTTT.

V is TRBV4-1 and J is TRBJ2-7; 7 bases agree with TRBD1. The germline CDR1 and CDR2 sequences are MGHRA and YSYEKL. The trim removed 5 bases at V and 1 base at J, leaving 8 bases unmatched. The CDR3 runs to 15 residues. CDR3 in DNA: TGCGCCAGCAGCGGCCGGGACAGTGCTTCCTACGAGCAGTACTTC. Translating gives CASSGRDSASYEQYF.

V gene TRBV9 combines with J gene TRBJ2-1; 7 bases are shared with TRBD2. Germline loops: CDR1 SGDLS, CDR2 YYNGEE. There are 15 residues in the CDR3. The V segment lost 4 bases and the J segment 0 bases; nucleotides outside the gene matches: 4. DNA of the CDR3: TGTGCCAGCAGCCCACCGGGGGGCTCCTACAATGAGCAGTTCTTC. Its translation is CASSPPGGSYNEQFF.

The sample holds a few counts of this clone. Different DNA sequences within this sample yield the same CDR3. This sequence joins TRBV29-1 and TRBJ2-1; 10 positions match TRBD2. Germline trimming cut 6 bases from V and 4 bases from J; bases unmatched to any gene: 3. The CDR3 covers 13 residues. Germline V lookup: CDR1 SQVTM, CDR2 ANQGSEA. In DNA form, the CDR3 reads TGCAGCGTCGGGACTAGCGAATACAATGAGCAGTTCTTC. This encodes CSVGTSEYNEQFF.

This clone showed up just once. The rearrangement links TRBV5-6 to TRBJ2-7, with TRBD1 matching 7 bases. With 4 bases clipped from V and 5 bases from J, the junction kept 3 bases outside the gene matches. The germline V gene has CDR1 SGHDT and CDR2 YYEEEE. This CDR3 spans 12 amino acids. The CDR3 DNA reads as TGTGCCAGCAGCGAACAGGGGAACGAGCAGTACTTC. Translated, it gives CASSEQGNEQYF.

The chain links TRBV5-1 to TRBJ2-7, with 10 bases that match TRBD1. Germline V CDR1 and CDR2: SGHRS, YFSETQ. The J segment lost 4 bases and the V segment lost 0 bases, leaving 4 bases of the junction unmatched. The CDR3 contains 15 residues. The CDR3 reads CASSLGQGASYEQYF. Written as DNA, the CDR3 is TGCGCCAGCAGCTTGGGACAGGGGGCTTCGTACGAGCAGTACTTC.

V and J are TRBV23-1 and TRBJ1-6, with TRBD1 as a possible D gene (5 bases). TRBV23-1 is an open reading frame, and its role is uncertain. The CDR3 covers 15 residues. The ends were cut back, 0 bases at V and 9 bases at J, with 12 bases in the middle. CDR3 sequence: CASSQSIRVRSPLHF. The CDR3 nucleotides are TGCGCCAGCAGTCAATCGATCAGGGTTCGTTCACCCCTCCACTTT.

This clone has a handful of counts. The chain uses TRBV29-1 and TRBJ2-3; tentatively, D is TRBD1 or TRBD2 (5 bases each). Germline V gives CDR1 SQVTM, CDR2 ANQGSEA. The CDR3 loop spans 12 amino acids. V was pared by 7 bases and J by 4 bases, with 12 bases between. The CDR3 spells CSAEWDPDTQYF. The CDR3 bases are TGCAGCGCTGAGTGGGACCCAGATACGCAGTATTTT.

Notes on this clone: Other DNA sequences of this sample code for an identical CDR3. The rearrangement links TRBV29-1 to TRBJ2-1, with 10 bases matching TRBD2. The CDR3 runs 14 residues. Trimming took 1 base from V and 6 from J; bases not matched to a gene: 3. Germline V gene data show CDR1 as SQVTM and CDR2 as ANQGSEA. CDR3 coding DNA: TGCAGCGTTGAAGTAGCGGGAGGAGGCAATGAGCAGTTCTTC. It translates to CSVEVAGGGNEQFF.

This clone was detected only a few times. The genes are TRBV11-2 and TRBJ2-2; D uncertain. Trimming cost V 4 bases and J 6 bases, with 6 bases left between them. The CDR3 is 12 amino acids. Germline V CDR1 and CDR2: SGHAT, FQNNGV. The CDR3 reads CASSSQSGELFF. CDR3 sequence (DNA): TGTGCCAGCAGCTCACAGTCCGGGGAGCTGTTTTTT.

The chain carries TRBV13 and TRBJ2-7; 7 positions match TRBD2. V was clipped by 5 bases and J by 6 bases; unmatched bases: 13. The CDR3 loop spans 15 amino acids. CDR1 PRHDT and CDR2 FYEKMQ come from the germline V gene (reference sequence). The chain's CDR3 is CASSPSVTGGSEQYF. CDR3 in DNA: TGTGCCAGCAGCCCTTCGGTAACGGGAGGCAGCGAGCAGTACTTC.

This clone was detected only a few times. The chain carries TRBV29-1 and TRBJ2-5; TRBD1 agrees at 7 bases. The germline CDR1 and CDR2 sequences are SQVTM and ANQGSEA. Germline trimming cut 3 bases from V and 3 bases from J; bases unmatched to any gene: 10. The CDR3 consists of 15 residues. In DNA form, the CDR3 reads TGCAGCGTTGATGAGGTCAGGGGGACCGAAGAGACCCAGTACTTC. Its translation: CSVDEVRGTEETQYF.

The rearrangement uses TRBV7-9 and TRBJ1-2; D possibly corresponds to TRBD1 (6 bases). CDR1 is SEHNR and CDR2 is FQNEAQ in the germline V gene (reference sequence). The CDR3 is 15 amino acids. V was cut by 4 bases and J by 0 bases, with 12 bases left in between. CDR3 region: CASSSTGHPNYGYTF. The CDR3 coding sequence is TGTGCCAGCAGCTCAACGGGACACCCTAACTATGGCTACACCTTC.

The J gene is TRBJ1-2, the V gene TRBV20-1; D call uncertain. Germline V gene lookup returns CDR1 DFQATT and CDR2 SNEGSKA (reference sequence). Deletions cut 4 bases from V and 8 bases from J, with 11 bases between. The CDR3 loop spans 11 amino acids. The CDR3 coding sequence is TGCAGTGCTAAAGGCTCGATCGGCTACACCTTC. Translated, it gives CSAKGSIGYTF.

This clone came up a few times. V usage is TRBV6-6 and J usage is TRBJ1-2; a weak D match, TRBD1 (6 bases). Trimming cost V 5 bases and J 4 bases, with 17 bases left between them. This CDR3 is built from 15 residues. The germline V gene encodes CDR1 MNHNY and CDR2 SVGAGI (reference sequence). For the CDR3, the DNA is TGTGCCAGCAGTCCCGAATCATGGACAGTCTATGGCTACACCTTC. It encodes CASSPESWTVYGYTF.

This clone was seen a single time. The chain recombines TRBV12-5 with TRBJ2-5; the D gene is possibly TRBD1 (5 bases). This CDR3 has 12 amino acids. Between the trimmed V and J ends, which lost 7 bases and 4 bases, there was a span of 10 bases. Germline CDR1 reads LGHNT; CDR2 reads FRNRAP. This CDR3 is CASALGRETQYF. The CDR3 coding sequence is TGTGCTAGTGCCCTGGGGCGAGAGACCCAGTACTTC.

This sequence joins TRBV27 and TRBJ1-2; D remains ambiguous. V lost 4 bases and J 0 bases, leaving 9 bases between the germline ends. Germline CDR1 reads MNHEY; CDR2 reads SMNVEV (reference sequence). This CDR3 has 14 residues. The CDR3 DNA reads as TGTGCCAGCAGTTCGGGGTCCGCTAACTATGGCTACACCTTC. Amino acid sequence: CASSSGSANYGYTF.

This clone appeared a single time. V gene TRBV29-1 combines with J gene TRBJ2-7; D may match TRBD1 or TRBD2 (5 bases each). The CDR3 runs to 12 residues. Trimming removed 4 bases from V and 5 bases from J, with 12 bases in between. Per germline, CDR1 SQVTM and CDR2 ANQGSEA. The CDR3 nucleotides are TGCAGCGTTGCCAGGGACCCCCACGAGCAGTACTTC. Its protein is CSVARDPHEQYF.

The count of this clone is one. The V call is TRBV9, the J call TRBJ2-6; either TRBD1 or TRBD2 may supply D (6 bases each). This CDR3 is 15 amino acids long. Trimming cost V 6 bases and J 0 bases, with 10 bases left between them. Germline V gene data show CDR1 as SGDLS and CDR2 as YYNGEE. CDR3: CASTGEDSGANVLTF. In DNA, the CDR3 is TGTGCCAGCACAGGGGAGGACTCTGGGGCCAACGTCCTGACTTTC.